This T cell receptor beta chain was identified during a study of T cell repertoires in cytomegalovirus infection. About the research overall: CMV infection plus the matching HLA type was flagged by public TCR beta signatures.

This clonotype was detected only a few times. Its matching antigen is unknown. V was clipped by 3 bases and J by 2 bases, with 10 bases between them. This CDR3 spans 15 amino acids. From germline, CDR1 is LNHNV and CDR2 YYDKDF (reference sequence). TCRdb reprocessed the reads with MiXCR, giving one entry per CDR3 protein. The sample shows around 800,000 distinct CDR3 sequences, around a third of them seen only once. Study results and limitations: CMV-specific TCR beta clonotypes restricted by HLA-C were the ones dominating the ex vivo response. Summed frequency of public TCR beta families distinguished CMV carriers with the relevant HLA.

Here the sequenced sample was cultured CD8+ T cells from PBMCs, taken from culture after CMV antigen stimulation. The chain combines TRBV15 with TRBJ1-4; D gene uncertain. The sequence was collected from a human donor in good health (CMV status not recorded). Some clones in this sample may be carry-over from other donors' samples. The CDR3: CATSRGAATNEKLFF. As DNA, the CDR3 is TGTGCCACCAGCAGGGGAGCGGCCACTAATGAAAAACTGTTTTTT.